This is a list of T cell receptor beta chains from one sample in a study of post-analysis software for immune sequencing data. One entry per CDR3 protein, called by TCRdb with MiXCR from the PCR reads. The sample records under 900,000 distinct CDR3 sequences, around 50% being singletons. Sequenced input: blood. Receptors were obtained from a girl aged 10 to 17 with multiple sclerosis. CDR3s include the opening cysteine and the closing phenylalanine or tryptophan. D genes are given only for firm matches. Only part of the rows carry a size: once, few, many, or a class if the clone is expanded.

V gene: TRBV20-1
D gene: .
clone size: .
J gene: TRBJ2-5
CDR3 DNA: TGCAGTGCTAGAGAAATGCCTTTGCAAGAGACCCAGTACTTC
CDR3 protein: CSAREMPLQETQYF

V gene: TRBV5-1
D gene: .
clone size: .
J gene: TRBJ2-3
CDR3 DNA: TGCGCCGGCAGCTTGGATGTCGGACTCCCAAATACGCAGTATTTT
CDR3 protein: CAGSLDVGLPNTQYF

V gene: TRBV7-2
D gene: .
clone size: .
J gene: TRBJ2-2
CDR3 DNA: TGTGCCAGCAGCTTAGTCCAGCGGGCCACCGGGGAGCTGTTTTTT
CDR3 protein: CASSLVQRATGELFF

V gene: TRBV19
D gene: .
clone size: .
J gene: TRBJ2-5
CDR3 DNA: TGTGCCACCAAAGGAGGGGGCACTAGACGAGAGACCCAGTACTTC
CDR3 protein: CATKGGGTRRETQYF

V gene: TRBV14
D gene: .
clone size: few
J gene: TRBJ2-1
CDR3 DNA: TGTGCCAGCAGCCTTGGACCAGTGAACAATGAGCAGTTCTTC
CDR3 protein: CASSLGPVNNEQFF

V gene: TRBV6-5
D gene: TRBD1
clone size: .
J gene: TRBJ1-2
CDR3 DNA: TGTGCCAGCACCCGACAGGGTATGGGCTACACCTTC
CDR3 protein: CASTRQGMGYTF

V gene: TRBV9
D gene: .
clone size: .
J gene: TRBJ2-1
CDR3 DNA: TGTGCCAGCAGCGTAGCGATTAGCACCCCCAATGAGCAGTTCTTC
CDR3 protein: CASSVAISTPNEQFF

V gene: TRBV6-6
D gene: TRBD2
clone size: few
J gene: TRBJ2-5
CDR3 DNA: TGTGCCAGCAGTTACCTTTTAAGCGGGGGGGAAGAGACCCAGTACTTC
CDR3 protein: CASSYLLSGGEETQYF

V gene: TRBV5-6
D gene: .
clone size: .
J gene: TRBJ1-1
CDR3 DNA: TGTGCCAGCAGCTTGAGGCGGGGGAACACTGAAGCTTTCTTT
CDR3 protein: CASSLRRGNTEAFF

V gene: TRBV20-1
D gene: .
clone size: .
J gene: TRBJ2-1
CDR3 DNA: TGCAGTCTGACTAGACCTCTTCGGAATGAGCAGTTCTTC
CDR3 protein: CSLTRPLRNEQFF

V gene: TRBV12-3/TRBV12-4
D gene: .
clone size: few
J gene: TRBJ2-7
CDR3 DNA: TGTGCCAGCAGTGGATTACGTCCCTACGAGCAGTACTTC
CDR3 protein: CASSGLRPYEQYF

V gene: TRBV12-5
D gene: .
clone size: .
J gene: TRBJ2-7
CDR3 DNA: TGTGCTAGTGGCCCAGGGGGGGGCGACCAGTACTTC
CDR3 protein: CASGPGGGDQYF

V gene: TRBV9
D gene: TRBD2
clone size: .
J gene: TRBJ2-7
CDR3 DNA: TGTGCCAGCAGCGTAGAAGCGGGAGGTTACTACGAGCAGTACTTC
CDR3 protein: CASSVEAGGYYEQYF

V gene: TRBV15
D gene: TRBD1
clone size: few
J gene: TRBJ2-5
CDR3 DNA: TGTGCCACCAGCAGAGATGGCAGGGGGCAAGAGACCCAGTACTTC
CDR3 protein: CATSRDGRGQETQYF

V gene: TRBV6-4
D gene: TRBD1
clone size: .
J gene: TRBJ2-1
CDR3 DNA: TGTGCCAGCAGTGACTCCTACAGGGGGGACTACAATGAGCAGTTCTTC
CDR3 protein: CASSDSYRGDYNEQFF